These 24 T cell receptor beta chains were sequenced from one sample in a study of diagnostic markers for celiac disease. TCRdb reprocessed the reads; each CDR3 protein has one entry and no DNA is given. The ten most abundant clones cover around 9.9% of a sample with over a thousand distinct CDR3 sequences. Sequenced sample: either unsorted cells or a sorted T cell fraction (not recorded which). These receptors were taken from a human donor.

This clonotype is deemed medium-sized (0.01 to 0.1%) by its frequency. The chain's CDR3 is CASSEGGEKLFF. The rearrangement joins TRBV2 to TRBJ1-4; without DNA, the TCRdb call of TRBD1 cannot be checked. Germline values: CDR1 SNHLY, CDR2 FYNNEI. This CDR3 spans 12 amino acids.

This chain uses TRBV27 with TRBJ2-4; TCRdb reports TRBD1, a call that lacks DNA to check it against. CDR3 length: 15 residues. The germline V gene encodes CDR1 MNHEY and CDR2 SMNVEV (reference sequence). The CDR3 is CASSLLGGAKNIQYF.

The chain combines TRBV5-4 with TRBJ2-2; the D call of TRBD1 rests on TCRdb alone, since no DNA is present to check it. Germline V gives CDR1 SGHNT, CDR2 YYREEE (reference sequence). The CDR3 runs 16 residues. CDR3 sequence reads: CASSQGGQGDTGELFF. Drawing the rest from reference TRBV5-4 and TRBJ2-2, the complete variable domain is ETGVTQSPTHLIKTRGQQVTLRCSSQSGHNTVSWYQQALGQGPQFIFQYYREEENGRGNFPPRFSGLQFPNYSSELNVNALELDDSALYLCASSQGGQGDTGELFFGEGSRLTVL.

This clonotype shows up as medium-sized by frequency. The chain has TRBV6-5 and TRBJ2-2. Germline V CDR1 and CDR2: MNHEY, SVGAGI. CDR3 length: 15 residues. The CDR3 loop is CASSYSTRYTGELFF.

This clonotype is medium-sized by frequency. The chain links TRBV2 to TRBJ1-1. This CDR3 comprises 13 residues. Germline loops: CDR1 SNHLY, CDR2 FYNNEI. CDR3 residues: CASRLGMETEAFF. The variable domain in full, completed from reference TRBV2 and TRBJ1-1, reads EPEVTQTPSHQVTQMGQEVILRCVPISNHLYFYWYRQILGQKVEFLVSFYNNEISEKSEIFDDQFSVERPDGSNFTLKIRSTKLEDSAMYFCASRLGMETEAFFGQGTRLTVV.

Considering frequency, this clonotype is large. The rearrangement links TRBV28 to TRBJ1-6; the D call from TCRdb, TRBD1, cannot be confirmed without DNA. Looked up from germline, CDR1 is MDHEN and CDR2 is SYDVKM. The CDR3 is 12 amino acids. CDR3 residues: CASRDRHSPLHF.

This clonotype shows up as medium-sized by frequency. V usage is TRBV2 and J usage is TRBJ1-1; TCRdb's assignment of TRBD1 cannot be checked, as there is no DNA. The CDR3 is 14 residues long. Germline V gene data show CDR1 as SNHLY and CDR2 as FYNNEI. The CDR3: CASSLTGRHTEAFF.

Its frequency marks this clonotype as medium-sized. The chain uses TRBV4-1 and TRBJ1-2; there is no DNA to check the TCRdb D call of TRBD1. CDR3 length: 15 residues. Germline values: CDR1 MGHRA, CDR2 YSYEKL. The CDR3 is CASSPGPGTPGGYTF.

Its frequency marks this clonotype as medium-sized (0.01 to 0.1%). J is TRBJ1-1 and V is TRBV27. CDR1 is MNHEY and CDR2 is SMNVEV in the germline V gene (reference sequence). The CDR3 sequence is 12 residues long. This CDR3 is CASSWGNTEAFF.

The rearrangement uses TRBV12-3 or TRBV12-4 and TRBJ2-7; absent DNA, TCRdb's TRBD1 call cannot be checked. The CDR3 has 14 residues. This CDR3 reads CASSLTGGQDEQYF.

The rearrangement uses TRBV5-1 and TRBJ2-2. The CDR3 length is 13 residues. CDR1 SGHRS and CDR2 YFSETQ come from the germline V gene. This CDR3 reads CASSFPETGELFF.

In terms of frequency, this clonotype is medium-sized. The gene calls are TRBV15 and TRBJ2-5; no DNA is available, so the TRBD1 call from TCRdb remains unchecked. CDR1 and CDR2 (germline): LNHNV, YYDKDF (reference sequence). The CDR3 extends over 14 amino acids. CDR3: CATSRDNREETQYF.

In terms of frequency, this clonotype is medium-sized. The rearrangement joins TRBV6-1 to TRBJ1-1; there is no DNA to check the TCRdb D call of TRBD1. The germline gives CDR1 MNHNS, CDR2 SASEGT. The length of the CDR3 is 19 residues. The CDR3 here is CASTPHPGTGGWGNTEAFF.

By frequency, this clonotype is medium-sized. The V and J genes are TRBV10-3 and TRBJ1-5. The CDR3 extends over 13 amino acids. Looked up from germline, CDR1 is ENHRY and CDR2 is SYGVKD. CDR3 protein: CAIGLAVDQPQHF.

The chain is built from TRBV7-9 and TRBJ2-3; TCRdb reports TRBD1, a call that lacks DNA to check it against. This CDR3 region has 15 residues. The germline V gene encodes CDR1 SEHNR and CDR2 FQNEAQ (reference sequence). The CDR3 sequence is CASSPDRADTDTQYF.

This clonotype registers medium-sized by frequency. The V gene is TRBV6-1, the J gene TRBJ1-2. The CDR3 runs 15 residues. CDR1 is MNHNS, CDR2 SASEGT, per germline. The CDR3: CASSSASDGNYGYTF.

The V gene is TRBV29-1, the J gene TRBJ2-1; TCRdb gives TRBD2 as the D gene, but with no DNA this cannot be confirmed. This CDR3 contains 15 residues. Germline V lookup: CDR1 SQVTM, CDR2 ANQGSEA. This chain's CDR3 is CSVLPSDGTYNEQFF.

This clonotype is identified as large from frequency. The genes are TRBV12-3 or TRBV12-4 and TRBJ2-3. The CDR3 covers 14 residues. CDR3 sequence: CASSLAGGTDTQYF.

This clonotype ranks as large in terms of frequency. V is TRBV12-3 or TRBV12-4 and J is TRBJ1-5; TCRdb calls TRBD1, which cannot be checked without DNA. CDR3 size: 14 residues. This CDR3 is CASSFTGGGQPQHF.

This clonotype shows up as medium-sized (0.01 to 0.1%) by frequency. The rearrangement uses TRBV7-2 and TRBJ2-7; TCRdb designates TRBD1, a call that cannot be tested without DNA. From germline, CDR1 is SGHTA and CDR2 FQGNSA. The CDR3 has 15 residues. The CDR3 reads CASSSRAGDIYEQYF.

Judged by frequency, this clonotype is medium-sized. The chain combines TRBV7-2 with TRBJ1-1; TCRdb outputs TRBD1, but without DNA this stays unchecked. Germline-derived CDR1 and CDR2 are SGHTA and FQGNSA. There are 15 residues in the CDR3. This CDR3 is CASSLLPGAGTEAFF. The full variable domain, in which reference TRBV7-2 and TRBJ1-1 provide the parts outside the CDR3, is GAGVSQSPSNKVTEKGKDVELRCDPISGHTALYWYRQSLGQGLEFLIYFQGNSAPDKSGLPSDRFSAERTGGSVSTLTIQRTQQEDSAVYLCASSLLPGAGTEAFFGQGTRLTVV.

This clonotype is labeled medium-sized (0.01 to 0.1%) based on frequency. The chain carries TRBV5-1 and TRBJ2-5; lacking DNA, the TRBD1 call made by TCRdb goes unchecked. This CDR3 contains 14 residues. Germline CDR1 SGHRS, CDR2 YFSETQ. CDR3: CASSLAGTTETQYF.

The rearrangement links TRBV7-9 to TRBJ2-3. CDR1 is SEHNR and CDR2 is FQNEAQ in the germline V gene (reference sequence). The CDR3 length is 12 residues. CDR3: CASSLGTDTQYF.

This clonotype is called large (0.1 to 1%) based on its frequency. V and J are TRBV2 and TRBJ2-3. The CDR3 is made up of 16 amino acids. In germline, CDR1 is SNHLY, CDR2 FYNNEI. The CDR3 sequence is CASSGGASSSTDTQYF.